This is a list of T cell receptor beta chains from one sample in a study of low-dose radiotherapy and immunotherapy resistance in tumors. Each CDR3 protein gets one entry after TCRdb re-called the reads with MiXCR. The sample has 70,000 to 95,000 distinct CDR3 sequences, around 17% seen once. The sample consisted of PBMCs, taken before treatment. These receptor sequences come from a male donor with prostate cancer. Each CDR3 is given with its conserved first and last residue. A D gene is named only where the DNA matches it firmly. The size of a clone is reported for some rows only, either as once, few or many, or as a class for expanded clones.

DNA,CDR3,size,V,J,D
TGTGCCATCAGTGACGGGACAGGCGAGGACATTCAGTACTTC,CAISDGTGEDIQYF,many,TRBV10-3,TRBJ2-4,TRBD1
TGTGCCAGCAGTGATCAATGGGGGGCTAGGGAGACCCAGTACTTC,CASSDQWGARETQYF,many,TRBV6-1,TRBJ2-5,.
TGTGCCAGCAGCTCGGGACAGATTAGCAATCAGCCCCAGCATTTT,CASSSGQISNQPQHF,many,TRBV2,TRBJ1-5,TRBD1
TGCAGTGCTAGCACCAGCGGGGGGGGCACCGGCACCGGGGAGCTGTTTTTT,CSASTSGGGTGTGELFF,many,TRBV20-1,TRBJ2-2,TRBD2
TGCGCCAGCAGTACCAGGACTAGCGGCCCCAATGAGCAGTTCTTC,CASSTRTSGPNEQFF,.,TRBV5-1,TRBJ2-1,TRBD2
TGTGCCAGCAGCTTGTGGACTAGCGGGGGGGCCATCACAGATACGCAGTATTTT,CASSLWTSGGAITDTQYF,many,TRBV11-1,TRBJ2-3,TRBD2
TGTGCCAGCAGCTTTCCCATGACCTACGAGCAGTACTTC,CASSFPMTYEQYF,.,TRBV11-2,TRBJ2-7,.
TGTGCCAGCAGTGGGATAGGACAGATAGGGCCCCAGCATTTT,CASSGIGQIGPQHF,many,TRBV2,TRBJ1-5,.
TGCGCCAGCAGTCTACCGAGAAACCGGGATAGTGAGCAGTTCTTC,CASSLPRNRDSEQFF,.,TRBV23-1,TRBJ2-1,.
TGTGCCAGCAGCTTGGGGGCGCCGACTGAAGCTTTCTTT,CASSLGAPTEAFF,many,TRBV5-5,TRBJ1-1,.
TGCAGCGTTAAAGAGCCGCGGGGGGCCCCCCAAAGCTCAGATACGCAGTATTTT,CSVKEPRGAPQSSDTQYF,many,TRBV29-1,TRBJ2-3,TRBD2
TGTGCCAGCAATGAGAGGACAGGGCTATGGCAGTTCTTC,CASNERTGLWQFF,.,TRBV6-2/TRBV6-3,TRBJ2-1,TRBD1
TGTGCCAGCAGTACCAGGACTAGTGTTGGGGAGACCCAGTACTTC,CASSTRTSVGETQYF,many,TRBV3-1,TRBJ2-5,TRBD2
TGCGCCAGCAGCCCACCCCCGCCGGGGGGGCCCCACTACGAGCAGTACTTC,CASSPPPPGGPHYEQYF,.,TRBV5-1,TRBJ2-7,TRBD2
TGTGCCAGCTCATCAGCCGGGGGGCCGTCAAGGTCACCCCTCCACTTT,CASSSAGGPSRSPLHF,many,TRBV18,TRBJ1-6,.